The rows below give T cell receptor beta chains drawn from one sample of a study of shared clonotypes between healthy human individuals. The protocol was immunoSEQ multiplex PCR, while the TCRdb copy is restricted to in-frame clones and leaves out a portion. The data show some 600,000 clones, roughly 95% seen once. The material sequenced was naive CD8+ T cells sorted from blood. The receptors shown here come from a woman aged 25 to 45 in good health. The CDR3 runs from the conserved cysteine through the conserved F or W. D genes are given only for firm matches. Not all rows give a size; the values are once, few, many and, for expanded clones, a class.

- TRBJ2-1 TRBD2 TRBV13 TGTGCCAGCAGCCCATGGGGACTAGCGGGAGGGCGTAATGAGCAGTTCTTC CASSPWGLAGGRNEQFF
- TRBJ2-7 TRBD2 TRBV27 TGTGCCAGCAGTGGGTGGGATAGCGGGAGGACGGGGGAGCAGTACTTC CASSGWDSGRTGEQYF
- TRBJ2-7 - TRBV7-9 TGTGCCAGCAGGGGGGAGGATGGGACTTGGTCCTACGAGCAGTACTTC CASRGEDGTWSYEQYF
- TRBJ2-2 - TRBV19 TGTGCCAGTAGTATGGAGGGACACCCCCCCGGGGAGCTGTTTTTT CASSMEGHPPGELFF
- TRBJ1-5 - TRBV4-1 TGCGCCAGCAGCCAAGGGAGGGGCGGCAATCAGCCCCAGCATTTT CASSQGRGGNQPQHF
- TRBJ1-2 TRBD1 TRBV27 TGTGCCAGCAGCCCGGGACAGGGCAGAGGTGGCTACACCTTC CASSPGQGRGGYTF
- TRBJ2-7 - TRBV28 TGTGCCAGCAGCCCACCGGGGACCTACGAGCAGTACTTC CASSPPGTYEQYF
- TRBJ2-1 - TRBV4-1 TGCGCCAGCAGCCAAGCCAAGGCACTCGTGAATTACAATGAGCAGTTCTTC CASSQAKALVNYNEQFF
once TRBJ2-7 - TRBV29-1 TGCAGCGTTGAATCGGGGGTCTACGAGCAGTACTTC CSVESGVYEQYF
- TRBJ2-1 - TRBV2 TGTGCCAGCAGTCCTTCACTTGACTCCTACAATGAGCAGTTCTTC CASSPSLDSYNEQFF
- TRBJ2-3 TRBD1 TRBV5-1 TGCGCCAGCAGCTTGGCCCAGGGGGCGATCACAGATACGCAGTATTTT CASSLAQGAITDTQYF
- TRBJ2-2 TRBD1 TRBV6-5 TGTGCCGCTTGGACAGGGACGACCGGGGAGCTGTTTTTT CAAWTGTTGELFF
- TRBJ2-7 TRBD2 TRBV6-6 TGTGCCAGCACGGGAGGACTAGCGGGACACTACGAGCAGTACTTC CASTGGLAGHYEQYF
- TRBJ2-7 - TRBV7-9 TGTGCCAGCAGCTTAGCTAGTCAGGGCACGGTCGAGCAGTACTTC CASSLASQGTVEQYF
- TRBJ2-7 - TRBV11-2 TGTGCCAGCAGCTTAGGCGGAGGCAACTACGAGCAGTACTTC CASSLGGGNYEQYF
- TRBJ1-2 TRBD1 TRBV7-9 TGTGCCAGCAGCTTAGCGGGACAGGGCTATGGCTACACCTTC CASSLAGQGYGYTF
- TRBJ2-7 - TRBV14 TGTGCCAGCAGCCCGAGGGGGGGGGTGGATTCCTACGAGCAGTACTTC CASSPRGGVDSYEQYF
- TRBJ2-2 TRBD2 TRBV5-1 TGCGCCAGCGGACACCGGACTAGCGGGAGGGCGAACACCGGGGAGCTGTTTTTT CASGHRTSGRANTGELFF
- TRBJ2-1 TRBD2 TRBV7-9 TGTGCCAGCAGCTCCGCTAGCGGGATTCAGCTTGAGCAGTTCTTC CASSSASGIQLEQFF
- TRBJ2-1 TRBD1 TRBV28 TGTGCCAGCAGTCCGGGACAGGGGGGCTACAATGAGCAGTTCTTC CASSPGQGGYNEQFF
- TRBJ2-1 TRBD1 TRBV28 TGTGCCAGCTCTCCAACTTCTAGGGGACAGGGGGTCGATAGCTCCTACAATGAGCAGTTCTTC CASSPTSRGQGVDSSYNEQFF
- TRBJ2-3 - TRBV10-1 TGCGCCAGCTCTGGGCCTTTTAAGGATACGCAGTATTTT CASSGPFKDTQYF
- TRBJ1-3 - TRBV29-1 TGCAGCGTTGAATGGGCCCAGAGAGGAAACACCATATATTTT CSVEWAQRGNTIYF
- TRBJ2-1 TRBD2 TRBV11-2 TGTGCCAGCAGCTTGCGGACTAGCCTCAATGAGCAGTTCTTC CASSLRTSLNEQFF
- TRBJ1-2 TRBD1 TRBV5-1 TGCGCCAGCAGCTCGGGACAGGGCTATGGCTACACCTTC CASSSGQGYGYTF
- TRBJ2-7 - TRBV23-1 TGCGCCAGCAGTCAATCGGGGGACGTACCCTACGAGCAGTACTTC CASSQSGDVPYEQYF
- TRBJ2-7 - TRBV7-9 TGTGCCAGCAGCTCCCAAAGTGGGGCCTCCTACGAGCAGTACTTC CASSSQSGASYEQYF
once TRBJ1-1 - TRBV27 TGTGCCAGCTCGACCACGAACACTGAAGCTTTCTTT CASSTTNTEAFF
- TRBJ2-2 - TRBV6-5 TGTGCCAGCAGTTATTACACCGGGGAGCTGTTTTTT CASSYYTGELFF
- TRBJ2-2 - TRBV28 TGTGCCAGCAGTTTTGTGACCGAAAACACCGGGGAGCTGTTTTTT CASSFVTENTGELFF
- TRBJ2-7 - TRBV13 TGTGCCAGCAGCCCAGGACAGTCCGAGCAGTACTTC CASSPGQSEQYF
- TRBJ1-1 TRBD1 TRBV5-5 TGTGCCAGCAGCTTGGGACCGGGACAGGGGGTTTACACTGAAGCTTTCTTT CASSLGPGQGVYTEAFF
- TRBJ2-7 - TRBV11-2 TGTGCGGCCGGGGGGCTTGGGGCCGAGCAGTACTTC CAAGGLGAEQYF
- TRBJ2-1 TRBD2 TRBV7-9 TGTGCCAGCAGCCCGGGGGGAGACACTGACAATGAGCAGTTCTTC CASSPGGDTDNEQFF
- TRBJ2-2 TRBD2 TRBV4-1 TGCGCCAGCAGCCGCGGACTAGTTTCCACCGGGGAGCTGTTTTTT CASSRGLVSTGELFF
- TRBJ2-7 - TRBV7-9 TGTGCCAGCAGCTTAGGAACTAGAAGCTCCTACGAGCAGTACTTC CASSLGTRSSYEQYF
- TRBJ1-5 - TRBV5-5 TGTGCCAGCAGCTTAGACCCCGATCAGCCCCAGCATTTT CASSLDPDQPQHF
- TRBJ2-1 - TRBV4-1 TGCGCCAGCAGCCAAACCGCGTCAACTAGAAATGAGCAGTTCTTC CASSQTASTRNEQFF
- TRBJ2-3 TRBD1 TRBV27 TGTGCCACCAGCCCCCAGGGGGAAACAGATACGCAGTATTTT CATSPQGETDTQYF
- TRBJ2-3 TRBD2 TRBV28 TGTGCCAGCAGTTTGTCTAGCGGGAGCACAGATACGCAGTATTTT CASSLSSGSTDTQYF
- TRBJ1-5 - TRBV27 TGTGCCAGCAGTTCACAGGGCGGGTATCAGCCCCAGCATTTT CASSSQGGYQPQHF
- TRBJ2-7 TRBD2 TRBV5-1 TGCGCCAGCAGCTCAACTAGCGGCCACTCCTACGAGCAGTACTTC CASSSTSGHSYEQYF
once TRBJ2-1 - TRBV13 TGTGCCAGCAGCTTATCCGGGAATAGCTACAATGAGCAGTTCTTC CASSLSGNSYNEQFF
- TRBJ1-2 - TRBV19 TGTGCCAGTAATACTCGGACAGAGCTGTCTAACTATGGCTACACCTTC CASNTRTELSNYGYTF
- TRBJ2-2 - TRBV7-6 TGTGCCAGCAGCTTGCCCACCGGGGAGCTGTTTTTT CASSLPTGELFF
- TRBJ2-1 TRBD1 TRBV30 TGTGCCTGGAGTCTAGGACAGGGCCCCTACAATGAGCAGTTCTTC CAWSLGQGPYNEQFF
- TRBJ2-2 TRBD2 TRBV28 TGTGCCAGCAGTTTATTGGGACTAGCGTCCCCCGGGGAGCTGTTTTTT CASSLLGLASPGELFF
- TRBJ1-1 - TRBV29-1 TGCAGCGTTCCACTCGACACTGAAGCTTTCTTT CSVPLDTEAFF